A selection of T cell receptor beta chains follows, all from one sample in a study of blood T cell repertoires in COVID-19. Profiling relied on immunoSEQ multiplex PCR, and the TCRdb table lists in-frame clones only, not all of them. In the table there are just over 250,000 clones, 91% of which are singletons. The sequenced material came from peripheral blood. These receptors came from a person aged 18 to 29 with COVID-19, enrolled during active disease. Each CDR3 is given with its conserved first and last residue. A D gene is named only where the DNA matches it firmly. Expanded clones are given a class, and other clones once, few, many or no size at all.

j_gene,abundance,v_gene,d_gene,CDR3nt,CDR3aa
TRBJ2-5,-,TRBV5-4,-,TGTGCCAGCAGCTTTGATCTCAGGATTCAAGAGACCCAGTACTTC,CASSFDLRIQETQYF
TRBJ1-2,-,TRBV4-1,-,TGCGCCAGCAGCCAAGTGCCGGAGGACCCAAACTATGGCTACACCTTC,CASSQVPEDPNYGYTF
TRBJ1-1,-,TRBV2,-,TGTGCCAGCATTAACGGACACTCGAACACTGAAGCTTTCTTT,CASINGHSNTEAFF
TRBJ2-2,-,TRBV27,TRBD2,TGTGCCAGCAGTTCTTCCAGCGGGGTGTACACCGGGGAGCTGTTTTTT,CASSSSSGVYTGELFF
TRBJ2-7,-,TRBV4-2,TRBD2,TGTGCCAGCAGCCAAGACTCCCCGGGGACTAGCTTTTCCCTCGAGCAGTACTTC,CASSQDSPGTSFSLEQYF
TRBJ1-5,once,TRBV7-9,-,TGTGCCAGCAGCAATGCGGGAGTTAATCAGCCCCAGCATTTT,CASSNAGVNQPQHF
TRBJ2-1,-,TRBV29-1,TRBD1,TGCAGCGCCTTAGGGGGCCCTTACCTCAATGAGCAGTTCTTC,CSALGGPYLNEQFF
TRBJ1-2,-,TRBV4-1,TRBD1,TGCGCCAGCAGCCACCCGGGACAGCATGATGGCTACACCTTC,CASSHPGQHDGYTF
TRBJ2-1,-,TRBV28,TRBD2,TGTGCCAGCAGTTTACCCCGACTAGCGAAATACTCCTACAATGAGCAGTTCTTC,CASSLPRLAKYSYNEQFF
TRBJ2-2,-,TRBV6-2/TRBV6-3,TRBD2,TGTGCCAGCAGCTCCGGGACTAGCGGTTACCACACCGGGGAGCTGTTTTTT,CASSSGTSGYHTGELFF
TRBJ1-5,-,TRBV5-8,TRBD1,TGTGCCAGCAGCGGGACAGGGATGCTGAATCAGCCCCAGCATTTT,CASSGTGMLNQPQHF
TRBJ2-7,-,TRBV9,TRBD2,TGTGCCAGCAGCGTAGGTAGCGGGAGGGTTAGGGAGCAGTACTTC,CASSVGSGRVREQYF
TRBJ2-1,-,TRBV7-3,TRBD1,TGTGCCAGCAGCTTAATCCCACAGGGGAACAATGAGCAGTTCTTC,CASSLIPQGNNEQFF
TRBJ2-5,-,TRBV5-1,-,TGCGCCAGCACGGACAGCGAAGAGACCCAGTACTTC,CASTDSEETQYF
TRBJ2-7,-,TRBV12-3/TRBV12-4,-,TGTGCCAGCAGTGGAGGTCCCTACGAGCAGTACTTC,CASSGGPYEQYF
TRBJ1-5,-,TRBV6-1,-,TGTGCCAGCAGTGAAGGGGGGACAATCAATCAGCCCCAGCATTTT,CASSEGGTINQPQHF
TRBJ2-7,-,TRBV20-1,-,TGCAGTGCTAGGGAGGACGGCGAGCAGTACTTC,CSAREDGEQYF
TRBJ1-2,-,TRBV28,-,TGTGCCAGCAGTTCCCCGGGCGGGAACTATGGCTACACCTTC,CASSSPGGNYGYTF
TRBJ1-5,once,TRBV3-1/TRBV3-2,-,TGTGCCAGCAGCCCGTGGGCCGGGGGTCAGCCCCAGCATTTT,CASSPWAGGQPQHF
TRBJ2-7,-,TRBV27,-,TGTGCCAGCAGACTGAGGGGGGGGTCGGGGATCTACGAGCAGTACTTC,CASRLRGGSGIYEQYF
TRBJ2-7,-,TRBV7-9,TRBD1,TGTGCCAGCAGCGGGACAGGGGCCGAGCAGTACTTC,CASSGTGAEQYF
TRBJ2-7,once,TRBV4-2,TRBD1,TGTGCCAGCAGCCGGACCCCCGGACAGGGGGCTGGCGAGCAGTACTTC,CASSRTPGQGAGEQYF
TRBJ2-5,-,TRBV29-1,-,TGCAGCGTTGTCACACAGGGCCAAGAGACCCAGTACTTC,CSVVTQGQETQYF
TRBJ1-1,-,TRBV6-2/TRBV6-3,-,TGTGCCAGCAGTTACGATCGGGTGCGTCGTGAAGCTTTCTTT,CASSYDRVRREAFF
TRBJ2-2,-,TRBV19,TRBD1,TGTGCCAGTAGTGCCCGGACAGGGTTGAACACCGGGGAGCTGTTTTTT,CASSARTGLNTGELFF
TRBJ1-2,-,TRBV19,TRBD1,TGTGCCAGTAACCCAGGGGGGCATGGGTATGGCTACACCTTC,CASNPGGHGYGYTF
TRBJ2-5,-,TRBV5-1,-,TGCGCCAGCAGCCCCGGGAGAGCGTTCGGTGAGACCCAGTACTTC,CASSPGRAFGETQYF
TRBJ1-4,-,TRBV6-5,-,TGTGCCAGCACCACGGTTTGGGGGGAGGGGGAAAAACTGTTTTTT,CASTTVWGEGEKLFF
TRBJ1-1,-,TRBV2,-,TGTGCCAGCAGTTTACAGAGAGAGAACACTGAAGCTTTCTTT,CASSLQRENTEAFF
TRBJ2-1,-,TRBV29-1,TRBD2,TGCAGCGTTGTATCACTAGCGGGCCGTAGCTCCTACAATGAGCAGTTCTTC,CSVVSLAGRSSYNEQFF
TRBJ2-7,-,TRBV7-6,-,TGTGCCAGCAGCGCCCTTAGCGGAAGCTCCTACGAGCAGTACTTC,CASSALSGSSYEQYF
TRBJ1-4,-,TRBV4-3,-,TGCGCCAGCAGCCAAATCCCCAGGGTCGGGAAACTGTTTTTT,CASSQIPRVGKLFF
TRBJ1-5,-,TRBV28,-,TGTGCCAGCAGTTTATCTGTGGGCGTGGGCAATCAGCCCCAGCATTTT,CASSLSVGVGNQPQHF
TRBJ1-1,-,TRBV6-5,TRBD1,TGTGCCAGCACCCTGACAGGGACTGGCACTGAAGCTTTCTTT,CASTLTGTGTEAFF
TRBJ1-2,-,TRBV4-1,TRBD1,TGCGCCATAACAGGGGGCCCGGGGGAAGGTGGCTACACCTTC,CAITGGPGEGGYTF
TRBJ1-5,-,TRBV19,TRBD1,TGTGCCAGTAGTATGGCCGGGACAGGACGTTGGCCCCAGCATTTT,CASSMAGTGRWPQHF